The 4 T cell receptor beta chains presented below share a single source sample, sequenced in a study of blood T cell repertoires in COVID-19. This table comes from immunoSEQ multiplex PCR, and its TCRdb copy is limited to in-frame clones, with some not included. The repertoire includes 55,000 to 65,000 clones, about 86% of them detected once, and approximately 4.3% sits in the top ten. The material sequenced was peripheral blood. The receptors here all came from a man aged 55 to 70 with acute or convalescent COVID-19.

The chain has TRBV30 and TRBJ2-7, with a tentative D call TRBD2 (6 bases). The V gene's germline CDR1 is GTSNPN and CDR2 SVGIG (reference sequence). The CDR3 spans 16 residues. V shed 0 bases and J shed 5 bases, with 20 bases lying between them. CDR3 nucleotides: TGTGCCTGGAGTGTACCCCTTTTGGGGGGTAGCAACGAGCAGTACTTC. Its protein product is CAWSVPLLGGSNEQYF.

This rearrangement joins TRBV7-9 to TRBJ1-4; D is possibly TRBD1 (6 bases). The CDR3 spans 14 residues. Germline CDR1 and CDR2: SEHNR and FQNEAQ (reference sequence). V gave up 1 base and J gave up 3 bases, with 6 bases separating them. The CDR3 region is CASSLDRANEKLFF. The CDR3 DNA follows: TGTGCCAGCAGCTTAGACAGGGCTAATGAAAAACTGTTTTTT.

This sequence joins TRBV2 and TRBJ1-1; the match to TRBD1 covers 9 bases. Germline assignment: CDR1 SNHLY and CDR2 FYNNEI. This CDR3 region has 14 residues. Trimming removed 3 bases from V and 4 bases from J; junction bases left unmatched: 3. Here the CDR3 DNA reads TGTGCCAGCAGTGACCCGGACAGGGGCACTGAAGCTTTCTTT. Encoded protein: CASSDPDRGTEAFF.

The chain links TRBV6-4 to TRBJ2-1, with TRBD1 as a possible D gene (5 bases). The CDR3 sequence is 14 residues long. Trimming pared 6 bases from V and 3 bases from J, leaving 12 bases between. Germline CDR1 is MRHNA and CDR2 is SNTAGT. CDR3 loop: CASSSKGNYNEQFF. The CDR3 region has the DNA TGTGCCAGCAGCTCTAAGGGGAACTACAATGAGCAGTTCTTC.